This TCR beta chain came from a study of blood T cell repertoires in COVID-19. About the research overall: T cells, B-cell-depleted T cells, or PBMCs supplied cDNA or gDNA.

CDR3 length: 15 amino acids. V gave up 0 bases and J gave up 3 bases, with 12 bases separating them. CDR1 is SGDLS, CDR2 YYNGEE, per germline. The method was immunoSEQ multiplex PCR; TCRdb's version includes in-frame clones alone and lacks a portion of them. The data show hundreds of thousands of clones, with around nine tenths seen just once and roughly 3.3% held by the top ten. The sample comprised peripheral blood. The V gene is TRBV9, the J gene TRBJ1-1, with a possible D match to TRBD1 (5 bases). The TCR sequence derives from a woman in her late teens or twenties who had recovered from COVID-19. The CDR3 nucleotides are TGTGCCAGCAGCGTAGCATCAGGGCCGGACACTGAAGCTTTCTTT. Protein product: CASSVASGPDTEAFF.